The 21 T cell receptor beta chains reported below all come from one sample, sequenced in a study of shared clonotypes between healthy human individuals. Naive CD8 isolation took CD45RO-negative cells positively selected for CCR7 and excluded terminally differentiated effector memory CD45RA+ cells. Method: immunoSEQ multiplex PCR; TCRdb's copy keeps in-frame clones and lacks some. The table shows about 2.2 million clones, with 93% occurring only once. Source material: naive CD8+ T cells from PBMCs. These receptor sequences come from a man in his late teens or twenties in good health. Some clones in this sample may be carry-over from other donors' samples.

This chain uses TRBV6-5 with TRBJ2-3; D might be TRBD2 (5 bases). The CDR3 length is 16 residues. Trimming removed 2 bases from V and 1 base from J, with 13 bases in between. CDR1 is MNHEY and CDR2 is SVGAGI in the germline V gene. CDR3 loop: CASSYTPGRGTDTQYF. The CDR3 coding sequence is TGTGCCAGCAGTTACACCCCTGGGCGGGGCACAGATACGCAGTATTTT.

This clone was observed a single time. The chain recombines TRBV9 with TRBJ2-2; D might be TRBD2 (6 bases). Germline loops: CDR1 SGDLS, CDR2 YYNGEE. This CDR3 spans 14 amino acids. Trimming pared 7 bases from V and 1 base from J, leaving 11 bases between. The CDR3, as DNA: TGTGCCAGCGGAGGGCTTAGGAACACCGGGGAGCTGTTTTTT. This translates into CASGGLRNTGELFF.

This sequence joins TRBV4-3 and TRBJ2-3; D perhaps matches TRBD1 (6 bases). Trimming took 3 bases from V and 5 from J, leaving 24 bases between them. Germline lookup yields CDR1 LGHNA and CDR2 YSLEER. The CDR3 spans 18 residues. The chain's CDR3 is CASSQDLDRLLSLDTQYF. The CDR3 DNA is TGCGCCAGCAGCCAGGACCTGGACAGACTCTTGTCTCTAGATACGCAGTATTTT.

The rearrangement uses TRBV15 and TRBJ2-7, with 9 bases identical to TRBD1. Per the germline V gene, CDR1 is LNHNV and CDR2 is YYDKDF (reference sequence). This CDR3 has 15 amino acids. The ends lost 5 bases at V and 2 bases at J; junction bases unmatched: 7. The CDR3 region has the DNA TGTGCCACCAGCCATCCACGACAGGGGGCCTACGAGCAGTACTTC. It yields the protein CATSHPRQGAYEQYF.

The chain employs TRBV4-2 and TRBJ1-5; 7 bases match TRBD1. The CDR3 is 16 residues long. The germline gives CDR1 LGHNA, CDR2 YNFKEQ. Trimming cost V 0 bases and J 0 bases; bases outside gene matches: 2. The CDR3 bases are TGTGCCAGCAGCCAAGAGCAGGGGGATAGCAATCAGCCCCAGCATTTT. Residues: CASSQEQGDSNQPQHF.

J is TRBJ2-1 and V is TRBV28; TRBD2 is a possible D gene (5 bases). Trimming removed 3 bases at V and 6 bases at J, with 12 bases between. This CDR3 is 14 amino acids long. Per the germline V gene, CDR1 is MDHEN and CDR2 is SYDVKM. This CDR3 reads CASSLLAIVNEQFF. The CDR3 DNA reads TGTGCCAGCAGTTTGCTAGCCATCGTCAATGAGCAGTTCTTC. Based on the CDR3 plus reference TRBV28 and TRBJ2-1, the full variable domain is DVKVTQSSRYLVKRTGEKVFLECVQDMDHENMFWYRQDPGLGLRLIYFSYDVKMKEKGDIPEGYSVSREKKERFSLILESASTNQTSMYLCASSLLAIVNEQFFGPGTRLTVL.

This clone occurred once. The chain recombines TRBV10-3 with TRBJ2-5, with D possibly being TRBD1 (6 bases). V shed 8 bases and J shed 3 bases, with 13 bases lying between them. CDR1 is ENHRY and CDR2 is SYGVKD in the germline V gene. This CDR3 region has 13 residues. CDR3: CAISDRRKETQYF. CDR3 in DNA: TGTGCCATCTCCGACAGGCGGAAAGAGACCCAGTACTTC.

The V call is TRBV7-9, the J call TRBJ1-4, with D perhaps matching TRBD1 (5 bases). V lost 5 bases and J 5 bases, leaving 18 bases between the germline ends. CDR3 size: 16 residues. In germline, CDR1 is SEHNR, CDR2 FQNEAQ (reference sequence). CDR3 loop: CASSHLRDGRNEKLFF. CDR3 nucleotides: TGTGCCAGCAGCCATTTACGGGACGGACGAAATGAAAAACTGTTTTTT.

The genes are TRBV7-8 and TRBJ2-7, with D possibly TRBD1 on 5 matching bases. Trimming left V 5 bases short and J 0 bases short, with 14 bases between. This CDR3 has 15 amino acids. Germline assignment: CDR1 SGHVS and CDR2 FQNEAQ. The CDR3 reads CASSDNRQSSYEQYF. CDR3 bases: TGTGCCAGCAGCGACAATCGACAGAGCTCCTACGAGCAGTACTTC.

The rearrangement joins TRBV4-3 to TRBJ2-7, with D perhaps TRBD1 (5 bases). The CDR3 runs 15 residues. Trimming removed 0 bases from V and 5 bases from J, with 14 bases in between. Germline CDR1 LGHNA, CDR2 YSLEER. The CDR3 region is CASSQDWQGTHEQYF. The CDR3 bases are TGCGCCAGCAGCCAAGATTGGCAGGGCACCCACGAGCAGTACTTC.

V and J are TRBV19 and TRBJ2-4; D may be TRBD2 (6 bases). The V and J ends lost 4 bases and 0 bases respectively, with 10 bases between them. CDR1 LNHDA and CDR2 SQIVND come from the germline V gene (reference sequence). The CDR3 is 15 amino acids. CDR3 sequence reads: CASSTGGAAKNIQYF. The CDR3 nucleotides are TGTGCCAGTAGTACGGGCGGGGCAGCCAAAAACATTCAGTACTTC.

This clone was found once. This chain links TRBV27 with TRBJ1-5, with D unresolved. CDR1 is MNHEY and CDR2 is SMNVEV in the germline V gene (reference sequence). The V gene lost 6 bases and the J gene lost 4 bases, with 10 bases spanning the gap. The CDR3 is made up of 13 amino acids. The DNA of the CDR3 is TGTGCCAGCAGGACTGCCTTTAATCAGCCCCAGCATTTT. Its translation: CASRTAFNQPQHF.

V usage is TRBV7-8 and J usage is TRBJ1-5; D is undetermined. V was trimmed by 4 bases and J by 4 bases, leaving 20 bases between them. Germline assignment: CDR1 SGHVS and CDR2 FQNEAQ. This CDR3 spans 17 amino acids. The CDR3 reads CASSYQFTPNLNQPQHF. DNA of the CDR3: TGTGCCAGCAGCTACCAATTTACACCCAATCTAAATCAGCCCCAGCATTTT.

The genes are TRBV4-1 and TRBJ2-1; D ambiguous. Germline V gives CDR1 MGHRA, CDR2 YSYEKL. This CDR3 comprises 15 residues. Trimming cost V 1 base and J 3 bases, with 10 bases left between them. CDR3 coding DNA: TGCGCCAGCAGCCAAGGGGCGGCAGGCTACAATGAGCAGTTCTTC. Translating gives CASSQGAAGYNEQFF.

The chain has TRBV2 and TRBJ2-7; D unclear. Germline loops: CDR1 SNHLY, CDR2 FYNNEI. This CDR3 contains 15 residues. V was cut by 3 bases and J by 2 bases, with 14 bases left in between. The CDR3 DNA reads TGTGCCAGCAGTGACCCGGCCCTCGCCCCCTACGAGCAGTACTTC. Its protein is CASSDPALAPYEQYF.

The V and J genes are TRBV19 and TRBJ1-1, with D tentatively TRBD1 (5 bases). The V gene lost 2 bases and the J gene lost 11 bases, with 15 bases spanning the gap. CDR1 and CDR2 (germline): LNHDA, SQIVND (reference sequence). There are 13 residues in the CDR3. CDR3 region: CASSIIQGSDAFF. The CDR3 coding sequence is TGTGCCAGTAGTATAATCCAGGGATCGGACGCTTTCTTT.

V usage is TRBV29-1 and J usage is TRBJ2-3; D possibly corresponds to TRBD1 (8 bases). The CDR3 covers 13 residues. The V gene's germline CDR1 is SQVTM and CDR2 ANQGSEA. V lost 7 bases to trimming and J lost 6 bases, with 17 bases between them. This CDR3 reads CSARQGRGDTQYF. The CDR3, as DNA: TGCAGCGCTAGACAGGGGAGGGGGGATACGCAGTATTTT.

The rearrangement joins TRBV5-1 to TRBJ2-1; 11 nucleotides agree with TRBD2. The CDR3 loop spans 13 amino acids. V gave up 4 bases and J gave up 13 bases; unmatched junction bases: 7. Germline-derived CDR1 and CDR2 are SGHRS and YFSETQ. CDR3 sequence: CASSVGLAETQFF. CDR3 DNA sequence: TGCGCCAGCAGCGTGGGACTAGCGGAGACCCAGTTCTTC.

The rearrangement joins TRBV7-6 to TRBJ2-7, with a tentative D call TRBD2 (5 bases). This CDR3 is built from 15 residues. Germline V gene data show CDR1 as SGHVS and CDR2 as FNYEAQ. Trimming took off 5 bases at V and 3 bases at J, with 17 bases between the two ends. CDR3 sequence (DNA): TGTGCCAGCAGCCAAGAGGAGGCCTCCTTCTACGAGCAGTACTTC. Its translation: CASSQEEASFYEQYF.

The CDR3 here is CASSQGRGYGYTF. The CDR3, as DNA: TGTGCCAGCAGCCAAGGCAGGGGATATGGCTACACCTTC. The J gene is TRBJ1-2, the V gene TRBV4-2, with a possible D match to TRBD1 (6 bases). Trimming cost V 1 base and J 5 bases, with 8 bases left between them. The germline gives CDR1 LGHNA, CDR2 YNFKEQ. The CDR3 covers 13 residues.

V gene TRBV7-2 combines with J gene TRBJ2-5; 9 bases map to TRBD2. V shed 1 base, J shed 3 bases, and the junction held 6 bases outside the gene matches. The CDR3 is made up of 16 amino acids. Germline loops: CDR1 SGHTA, CDR2 FQGNSA. The CDR3 here is CASSLGLRLAEETQYF. As DNA, the CDR3 is TGTGCCAGCAGCTTAGGTTTACGACTAGCGGAAGAGACCCAGTACTTC.